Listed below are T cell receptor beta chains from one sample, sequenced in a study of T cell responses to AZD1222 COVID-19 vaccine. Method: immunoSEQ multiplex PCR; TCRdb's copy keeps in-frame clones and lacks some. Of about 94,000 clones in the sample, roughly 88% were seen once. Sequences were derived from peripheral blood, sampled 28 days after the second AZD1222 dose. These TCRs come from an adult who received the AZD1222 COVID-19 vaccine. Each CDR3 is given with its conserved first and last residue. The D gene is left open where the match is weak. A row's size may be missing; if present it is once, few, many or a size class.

DNA: TGTGCCAGCATGGCGGGGGGCAACTTTAATTCACCCCTCCACTTT
CDR3: CASMAGGNFNSPLHF
D: NA
V: TRBV6-5
size: NA
J: TRBJ1-6

DNA: TGTGCCAGTAGAGGGGATGAGGGGCCAGGGCGTGAAAAACTGTTTTTT
CDR3: CASRGDEGPGREKLFF
D: NA
V: TRBV19
size: NA
J: TRBJ1-4

DNA: TGTGCCAGCAGTTCAGCTGGCGGGGGAAGCTCCTACGAGCAGTACTTC
CDR3: CASSSAGGGSSYEQYF
D: TRBD2
V: TRBV27
size: NA
J: TRBJ2-7

DNA: TGTGCCAGCAGCCCCGCGTCGATCCACGAAATGGAGACCCAGTACTTC
CDR3: CASSPASIHEMETQYF
D: NA
V: TRBV5-4
size: NA
J: TRBJ2-5

DNA: TGTGCCAGCAGTGAACGGCGGGGGGACACAGATACGCAGTATTTT
CDR3: CASSERRGDTDTQYF
D: TRBD2
V: TRBV6-4
size: NA
J: TRBJ2-3

DNA: TGTGCCAGCAGCTTAGGCAGTGTGTATGGCTACACCTTC
CDR3: CASSLGSVYGYTF
D: NA
V: TRBV7-2
size: NA
J: TRBJ1-2

DNA: TGCGCCAGCAGCGGGTCCAGCGGGAGTTCTATACACGAGCAGTACTTC
CDR3: CASSGSSGSSIHEQYF
D: TRBD2
V: TRBV5-1
size: NA
J: TRBJ2-7

DNA: TGTGCCAGCTCACCATCAACGGGAGAGACCCAGTACTTC
CDR3: CASSPSTGETQYF
D: NA
V: TRBV18
size: NA
J: TRBJ2-5

DNA: TGTGCCAGCAGCGTAGTACCCAGGGGAACAGATACGCAGTATTTT
CDR3: CASSVVPRGTDTQYF
D: NA
V: TRBV9
size: once
J: TRBJ2-3

DNA: TGTGCCAGCAGTCCTAGCTCCTACAATGAGCAGTTCTTC
CDR3: CASSPSSYNEQFF
D: NA
V: TRBV6-4
size: NA
J: TRBJ2-1

DNA: TGTGCCAGCAGCGTAGGGGGGGTGTACAATGAGCAGTTCTTC
CDR3: CASSVGGVYNEQFF
D: NA
V: TRBV9
size: NA
J: TRBJ2-1

DNA: TGTGCCAGCAACGGCGATGGGGCGTTTAATGAAAAACTGTTTTTT
CDR3: CASNGDGAFNEKLFF
D: NA
V: TRBV2
size: NA
J: TRBJ1-4

DNA: TGTGCCAGCAGTTTCGCTGACTTACCACTCACAGATACGCAGTATTTT
CDR3: CASSFADLPLTDTQYF
D: NA
V: TRBV28
size: NA
J: TRBJ2-3

DNA: TGTGCCAGCAGCGCCGGGACTGCCGGGGAGCTGTTTTTT
CDR3: CASSAGTAGELFF
D: NA
V: TRBV9
size: NA
J: TRBJ2-2

DNA: TGTGCCAGCAGTAGGGACACTGAAGCTTTCTTT
CDR3: CASSRDTEAFF
D: NA
V: TRBV6-5
size: once
J: TRBJ1-1

DNA: TGTGCCAGTAGTACCCGGACAGGGGGGCTAAGGGTTCAGCCCCAGCATTTT
CDR3: CASSTRTGGLRVQPQHF
D: TRBD1
V: TRBV19
size: NA
J: TRBJ1-5

DNA: TGTGCCAGCAGTTTAACGAACCCCCGACAGGGATCCTCTGGGGCCAACGTCCTGACTTTC
CDR3: CASSLTNPRQGSSGANVLTF
D: TRBD1
V: TRBV27
size: NA
J: TRBJ2-6

DNA: TGTGCCAGCTCCCACGAGCAGTACTTC
CDR3: CASSHEQYF
D: NA
V: TRBV6-4
size: NA
J: TRBJ2-7

DNA: TGTGCCGGAAACCGTGGGACAGGGGGCACGGATGGGTATGGCTACACCTTC
CDR3: CAGNRGTGGTDGYGYTF
D: TRBD1
V: TRBV30
size: NA
J: TRBJ1-2

DNA: TGTGCCAGCAGTGCCGGGGCGGACACTGAAGCTTTCTTT
CDR3: CASSAGADTEAFF
D: NA
V: TRBV2
size: NA
J: TRBJ1-1

DNA: TGCGCCAGCAGTATAAAAGGGGCAGGAGTCGGAAACACTGAAGCTTTCTTT
CDR3: CASSIKGAGVGNTEAFF
D: NA
V: TRBV4-1
size: once
J: TRBJ1-1

DNA: TGTGCCAGCAGCAGGAGGACAGGCGAGGAGCAGTTCTTC
CDR3: CASSRRTGEEQFF
D: NA
V: TRBV21-1
size: NA
J: TRBJ2-1

DNA: TGTGCCACCAGTGATCTGGACAGCAACGGGGGCTACACCTTC
CDR3: CATSDLDSNGGYTF
D: NA
V: TRBV24-1
size: NA
J: TRBJ1-2

DNA: TGTGCCACCGGGACAGGAGGGCCAGATACGCAGTATTTT
CDR3: CATGTGGPDTQYF
D: TRBD1
V: TRBV24-1
size: once
J: TRBJ2-3

DNA: TGTGCCTGGGGAAGGGGACTAGTAAAGAATGAAGATACGCAGTATTTT
CDR3: CAWGRGLVKNEDTQYF
D: TRBD2
V: TRBV30
size: NA
J: TRBJ2-3

DNA: TGTGCCAGCAGCCCTTTAGGGGCCGCGGGCAATGAGCAGTTCTTC
CDR3: CASSPLGAAGNEQFF
D: NA
V: TRBV7-2
size: NA
J: TRBJ2-1

DNA: TGTGCCAGCAGTCCCCGCGGCTCCCTGTGGGACAATGAGCAGTTCTTC
CDR3: CASSPRGSLWDNEQFF
D: NA
V: TRBV28
size: NA
J: TRBJ2-1

DNA: TGTGCCAGCAGCTTACAGATCGGCGGGAGAACAGATACGCAGTATTTT
CDR3: CASSLQIGGRTDTQYF
D: TRBD2
V: TRBV7-3
size: NA
J: TRBJ2-3

DNA: TGTGCCAGCAGCGGGGCAGGGGTAGGCACAGATACGCAGTATTTT
CDR3: CASSGAGVGTDTQYF
D: NA
V: TRBV7-3
size: NA
J: TRBJ2-3

DNA: TGTGCCAGCAGCGTTTTCGGGAGGGGGACAGATACGCAGTATTTT
CDR3: CASSVFGRGTDTQYF
D: TRBD2
V: TRBV9
size: NA
J: TRBJ2-3

DNA: TGTGCCAGCTCACCACCGATCCCAGGGAACTATGGCTACACCTTC
CDR3: CASSPPIPGNYGYTF
D: NA
V: TRBV18
size: once
J: TRBJ1-2

DNA: TGTGCCAGCAGCTACAGAGCGGGGACTAGCGGGAGAAATGAGCAGTTCTTC
CDR3: CASSYRAGTSGRNEQFF
D: TRBD2
V: TRBV3-1/TRBV3-2
size: NA
J: TRBJ2-1

DNA: TGTGCCAGCAGCCGGCACTCGGACTACGAGCAGTACTTC
CDR3: CASSRHSDYEQYF
D: NA
V: TRBV6-5
size: NA
J: TRBJ2-7

DNA: TGTGCCAGCAGCTTGGACGGCTCCTACAATGAGCAGTTCTTC
CDR3: CASSLDGSYNEQFF
D: NA
V: TRBV5-8
size: NA
J: TRBJ2-1

DNA: TGTGCCAGCCCGGGACAGCCTAGCAATCAGCCCCAGCATTTT
CDR3: CASPGQPSNQPQHF
D: NA
V: TRBV21-1
size: NA
J: TRBJ1-5

DNA: TGTGCCAGCAGCCCGCGGGACATTAGCAATCAGCCCCAGCATTTT
CDR3: CASSPRDISNQPQHF
D: NA
V: TRBV7-2
size: NA
J: TRBJ1-5

DNA: TGCGCCAGCAGCCAAGATCAAGGGGTCGTTTCACCCCTCCACTTT
CDR3: CASSQDQGVVSPLHF
D: NA
V: TRBV4-3
size: NA
J: TRBJ1-6

DNA: TGTGCCAGCAGCGTAGAATCGGGGGGCCTCCTCTACGAGCAGTACTTC
CDR3: CASSVESGGLLYEQYF
D: NA
V: TRBV9
size: NA
J: TRBJ2-7

DNA: TGTGCCAGCAGCTCTACCGGGACAGGGGTGGATCAGCCCCAGCATTTT
CDR3: CASSSTGTGVDQPQHF
D: TRBD1
V: TRBV5-4
size: NA
J: TRBJ1-5

DNA: TGTGCCAGCAGCTTTTCTGAATACAGGGAAGGCTACACCTTC
CDR3: CASSFSEYREGYTF
D: NA
V: TRBV7-9
size: NA
J: TRBJ1-2

DNA: TGCGCCAGCAGCTTGACGGGACAGTACGAGCAGTACTTC
CDR3: CASSLTGQYEQYF
D: TRBD1
V: TRBV5-1
size: NA
J: TRBJ2-7

DNA: TGTGCCAGCGAGAGCGGGATGGCAGATACGCAGTATTTT
CDR3: CASESGMADTQYF
D: TRBD2
V: TRBV12-3/TRBV12-4
size: NA
J: TRBJ2-3

DNA: TGTGCCAGCAGCCCACGGACTAGCGGGCCTACCTACAATGAGCAGTTCTTC
CDR3: CASSPRTSGPTYNEQFF
D: TRBD2
V: TRBV5-5
size: few
J: TRBJ2-1

DNA: TGTGCCAGCAGCCAAGTTCGTCTGCGGAGCACTGAAGCTTTCTTT
CDR3: CASSQVRLRSTEAFF
D: NA
V: TRBV14
size: NA
J: TRBJ1-1

DNA: TGTGCCAGCAGTTTGGGCAGGGTTAATCAGCCCCAGCATTTT
CDR3: CASSLGRVNQPQHF
D: NA
V: TRBV28
size: NA
J: TRBJ1-5